The 26 T cell receptor beta chains presented below share a single source sample, sequenced in a study of shared clonotypes between healthy human individuals. Profiling relied on immunoSEQ multiplex PCR, and the TCRdb table lists in-frame clones only, not all of them. The sample has around 2,000,000 clones; approximately 94% are singletons. Naive CD8 populations comprised CD45RO-negative cells positively selected for CCR7, excluding terminally differentiated effector memory CD45RA+ cells. Sequencing was carried out using naive CD8+ T cells sorted from blood. Every receptor here comes from a young man in good health.

This rearrangement joins TRBV27 to TRBJ2-3; the match to TRBD2 covers 9 bases. This CDR3 has 17 residues. With V trimmed by 0 bases and J by 0 bases, 4 bases remained unmatched. In germline, CDR1 is MNHEY, CDR2 SMNVEV (reference sequence). The CDR3 bases are TGTGCCAGCAGTTTATCCCCTAGCGGGGTGAGCACAGATACGCAGTATTTT. Translating it yields CASSLSPSGVSTDTQYF.

The rearrangement links TRBV6-5 to TRBJ2-3; D is possibly TRBD2 (6 bases). The CDR3 totals 13 residues. From germline, CDR1 is MNHEY and CDR2 SVGAGI. V gave up 8 bases and J gave up 2 bases, with 11 bases separating them. Here the CDR3 reads CASRDSNTDTQYF. The DNA for the CDR3 is TGTGCCAGCCGGGACTCCAACACAGATACGCAGTATTTT.

Worth noting for this clone: At the DNA level, this CDR3 is encoded by other sequences in the same sample as well. The chain couples TRBV6-5 to TRBJ2-7; D is possibly TRBD2 (6 bases). The CDR3 length is 16 residues. V lost 2 bases, J lost 0 bases, and 14 bases lay in between. Looked up from germline, CDR1 is MNHEY and CDR2 is SVGAGI. CDR3 amino acids: CASSYSTGVTSYEQYF. The CDR3 DNA sequence: TGTGCCAGCAGTTACAGTACGGGGGTAACCTCCTACGAGCAGTACTTC.

The chain combines TRBV5-6 with TRBJ2-7, with 7 bases aligning to TRBD2. Germline CDR1 SGHDT, CDR2 YYEEEE. CDR3 size: 15 residues. Germline trimming cut 5 bases from V and 0 bases from J; bases unmatched to any gene: 8. Here the CDR3 reads CASSSGLESSYEQYF. CDR3 DNA sequence: TGTGCCAGCAGTTCCGGACTAGAGAGCTCCTACGAGCAGTACTTC. Full variable domain (remainder filled in from reference TRBV5-6 and TRBJ2-7): DAGVTQSPTHLIKTRGQQVTLRCSPKSGHDTVSWYQQALGQGPQFIFQYYEEEERQRGNFPDRFSGHQFPNYSSELNVNALLLGDSALYLCASSSGLESSYEQYFGPGTRLTVT.

The J gene is TRBJ2-5, the V gene TRBV5-1; D assignment may be TRBD1 or TRBD2 (5 bases each). The V end was cut by 5 bases, the J end by 1 base, with 12 bases between. Looked up from germline, CDR1 is SGHRS and CDR2 is YFSETQ. CDR3 length equals 14 residues. CDR3 sequence (DNA): TGCGCCAGCAGACAGGTCGAGGGCCAAGAGACCCAGTACTTC. Its protein is CASRQVEGQETQYF.

This chain connects TRBV27 to TRBJ2-7; no reliable D call. The V gene lost 5 bases and the J gene lost 0 bases, with 14 bases spanning the gap. The CDR3 is 15 residues long. Per the germline V gene, CDR1 is MNHEY and CDR2 is SMNVEV (reference sequence). CDR3 nucleotide sequence: TGTGCCAGCAGTGTTGGACCAGAGAGCTCCTACGAGCAGTACTTC. This sequence encodes CASSVGPESSYEQYF.

The J gene is TRBJ1-4, the V gene TRBV30; D is uncertain. The CDR3 contains 15 residues. The V gene's germline CDR1 is GTSNPN and CDR2 SVGIG (reference sequence). Trimming removed 0 bases at V and 8 bases at J, with 16 bases between. In DNA, the CDR3 is TGTGCCTGGAGTGTACCGAGTAGGGAGGGAGAAAAACTGTTTTTT. This translates into CAWSVPSREGEKLFF.

J is TRBJ2-7 and V is TRBV11-3; TRBD2 matches at 14 bases. The CDR3 is made up of 18 amino acids. Germline V gene lookup returns CDR1 SGHNT and CDR2 YENEEA. V lost 5 bases to trimming and J lost 0 bases; unmatched junction nucleotides: 9. The CDR3 region is CASSTGLAGDGSSYEQYF. For the CDR3, the DNA is TGTGCCAGCAGCACGGGACTAGCGGGAGATGGGAGCTCCTACGAGCAGTACTTC.

This chain links TRBV5-5 with TRBJ1-1, with D hard to call. Trimming removed 0 bases from V and 1 base from J, with 4 bases in between. This CDR3 region has 13 residues. Germline lookup yields CDR1 SGHKS and CDR2 YYEKEE (reference sequence). The DNA for the CDR3 is TGTGCCAGCAGCTTGGTTAAGAACACTGAAGCTTTCTTT. This sequence encodes CASSLVKNTEAFF. The whole variable domain, filled in from reference TRBV5-5 and TRBJ1-1, reads DAGVTQSPTHLIKTRGQQVTLRCSPISGHKSVSWYQQVLGQGPQFIFQYYEKEERGRGNFPDRFSARQFPNYSSELNVNALLLGDSALYLCASSLVKNTEAFFGQGTRLTVV.

The chain recombines TRBV15 with TRBJ2-1; perhaps TRBD1 as D (6 bases). Trimming removed 5 bases at V and 9 bases at J, with 14 bases between. CDR3 length: 13 amino acids. CDR1 is LNHNV, CDR2 YYDKDF, per germline (reference sequence). CDR3 DNA sequence: TGTGCCACCAGCTCGAGGGGGTTGGGTGAGCAGTTCTTC. Protein product: CATSSRGLGEQFF.

The chain couples TRBV4-1 to TRBJ2-3; 8 bases agree with TRBD2. J lost 2 bases, V lost 7 bases, and 11 bases had no gene match. The germline V gene encodes CDR1 MGHRA and CDR2 YSYEKL. The CDR3 consists of 16 residues. The CDR3 loop is CASTGRGDLFTDTQYF. CDR3 DNA sequence: TGCGCCAGCACCGGGAGGGGGGACCTTTTCACAGATACGCAGTATTTT.

CDR3 sequence (DNA): TGTGCCAGCAGCTCATCAGGGGACGGCGGTTACGAGCAGTACTTC. This translates into CASSSSGDGGYEQYF. The chain uses TRBV9 and TRBJ2-7; D might be TRBD1 (6 bases). The CDR3 runs 15 residues. Trimming took off 4 bases at V and 4 bases at J, with 18 bases between the two ends. CDR1 SGDLS and CDR2 YYNGEE come from the germline V gene.

V and J are TRBV21-1 and TRBJ1-5. TRBV21-1 is a pseudogene locus. This CDR3 spans 16 amino acids. The CDR3 protein is CASSQLGGNSNQPQHF. In DNA form, the CDR3 reads TGTGCCAGCAGCCAATTAGGAGGCAATAGCAATCAGCCCCAGCATTTT.

The rearrangement links TRBV4-3 to TRBJ2-5; D is unclear. Germline CDR1 is LGHNA and CDR2 is YSLEER. The CDR3 is 13 amino acids. Trimming removed 1 base at V and 2 bases at J, with 5 bases between. CDR3 in DNA: TGCGCCAGCAGCCAAGCCAGACAAGAGACCCAGTACTTC. It specifies CASSQARQETQYF.

This rearrangement joins TRBV7-9 to TRBJ1-4; D is unresolved. The CDR3 is made up of 19 amino acids. From germline, CDR1 is SEHNR and CDR2 FQNEAQ (reference sequence). Between the trimmed V and J ends, which lost 5 bases and 0 bases, there was a span of 22 bases. CDR3 DNA: TGTGCCAGCAGCCCCGCACCCGGCTCAGGCTCTGCAACTAATGAAAAACTGTTTTTT. Amino acid sequence: CASSPAPGSGSATNEKLFF.

The chain recombines TRBV7-9 with TRBJ2-4; D unresolved. V dropped 5 bases and J dropped 9 bases, with 11 bases sitting between them. Germline V gene data show CDR1 as SEHNR and CDR2 as FQNEAQ (reference sequence). The CDR3 is 12 amino acids. This CDR3 reads CASSRGKGIQYF. DNA for the CDR3: TGTGCCAGCAGCCGTGGAAAAGGCATTCAGTACTTC.

CDR3: CASRVPSTNEKLFF. The CDR3 DNA is TGTGCCAGCAGAGTCCCCTCAACTAATGAAAAACTGTTTTTT. The rearrangement links TRBV6-6 to TRBJ1-4; no definite D call. The V gene lost 6 bases and the J gene lost 0 bases, with 8 bases spanning the gap. The germline gives CDR1 MNHNY, CDR2 SVGAGI (reference sequence). This CDR3 has 14 amino acids.

The chain joins TRBV27 to TRBJ1-1; 8 bases match TRBD1. The CDR3 contains 16 residues. V shed 5 bases, J shed 0 bases, and the junction held 8 bases outside the gene matches. Germline CDR1 and CDR2: MNHEY and SMNVEV (reference sequence). The CDR3 loop is CASSLGTGVMNTEAFF. Written as DNA, the CDR3 is TGTGCCAGCAGTCTCGGGACAGGAGTCATGAACACTGAAGCTTTCTTT.

The chain has TRBV27 and TRBJ2-2; possibly TRBD2 for D (6 bases). The V end lost 7 bases, the J end lost 7 bases, and 19 bases lay between the germline ends. Germline loops: CDR1 MNHEY, CDR2 SMNVEV (reference sequence). CDR3 length: 15 residues. CDR3 residues: CASTGGVRVGGELFF. As DNA, the CDR3 is TGTGCCAGCACCGGCGGGGTTCGCGTCGGCGGGGAGCTGTTTTTT.

The rearrangement links TRBV7-9 to TRBJ1-2; perhaps TRBD1 as D (6 bases). This CDR3 comprises 13 residues. With 9 bases removed from V and 7 bases from J, the gap between germline ends came to 18 bases. In germline, CDR1 is SEHNR, CDR2 FQNEAQ (reference sequence). CDR3 nucleotides: TGTGCCAGTACAGGGCCCTTCGGTTCTGGCTACACCTTC. Its protein is CASTGPFGSGYTF.

The sample holds one count of this clone. The rearrangement joins TRBV7-2 to TRBJ1-5; 9 nucleotides align to TRBD1. Germline V gives CDR1 SGHTA, CDR2 FQGNSA. V shed 1 base and J 5 bases; nucleotides not matched to a gene: 3. The CDR3 runs to 15 residues. The CDR3 here is CASSLDRGLYQPQHF. The CDR3 DNA sequence: TGTGCCAGCAGCTTAGACAGGGGGCTTTATCAGCCCCAGCATTTT.

This chain connects TRBV7-8 to TRBJ2-1; TRBD2 matches 16 bases. Germline CDR1 and CDR2: SGHVS and FQNEAQ. The CDR3 spans 17 residues. J lost 8 bases, V lost 8 bases, and 12 bases had no gene match. In nucleotides, the CDR3 is TGTGCCAGCTCACTGGGACTAGCGGGGGGGCCAATGGATGAGCAGTTCTTC. It translates to CASSLGLAGGPMDEQFF. Full variable domain (outside the CDR3, taken from reference TRBV7-8 and TRBJ2-1): GAGVSQSPRYKVAKRGQDVALRCDPISGHVSLFWYQQALGQGPEFLTYFQNEAQLDKSGLPSDRFFAERPEGSVSTLKIQRTQQEDSAVYLCASSLGLAGGPMDEQFFGPGTRLTVL.

To note about this clone: Other DNA sequences in the sample encode the same CDR3. The CDR3 protein is CASSRTGDTQYF. The DNA of the CDR3 is TGTGCCAGCAGTCGGACAGGGGATACGCAGTATTTT. The V call is TRBV2, the J call TRBJ2-3; 8 nucleotides align to TRBD1. The CDR3 loop spans 12 amino acids. The germline gives CDR1 SNHLY, CDR2 FYNNEI. V trimming: 5 bases; J trimming: 6 bases; junction bases outside the gene matches: 1.

The chain links TRBV4-1 to TRBJ2-7; D uncertain. CDR1 and CDR2 from the germline V gene are MGHRA and YSYEKL. V gave up 0 bases and J gave up 7 bases, with 10 bases separating them. This CDR3 is built from 13 residues. Written as DNA, the CDR3 is TGCGCCAGCAGCCAAGATCCCGAGGAAGAGCAGTACTTC. Protein: CASSQDPEEEQYF.

This clone has only a few counts. J is TRBJ2-7 and V is TRBV7-2; D gene unclear. Germline values: CDR1 SGHTA, CDR2 FQGNSA. V was cut by 3 bases and J by 2 bases, with 14 bases left in between. The CDR3 covers 15 residues. The CDR3 protein is CASSLDRADAYEQYF. CDR3 bases: TGTGCCAGCAGCTTGGATCGGGCCGATGCCTACGAGCAGTACTTC.

This chain uses TRBV2 with TRBJ2-1, with TRBD2 as a possible D gene (6 bases). Germline CDR1 SNHLY, CDR2 FYNNEI. Trimming stripped 7 bases from V and 2 bases from J, with 18 bases between. The CDR3 has 16 amino acids. CDR3 in DNA: TGTGCCAGCATCTATTGGCCGGGAGAAACCTACAATGAGCAGTTCTTC. Its protein is CASIYWPGETYNEQFF.